This is a list of T cell receptor beta chains from one sample in a study of shared clonotypes between healthy human individuals. The method was immunoSEQ multiplex PCR; TCRdb's version includes in-frame clones alone and lacks a portion of them. The sample has approximately 2,000,000 clones, around 93% seen once. Sequencing was performed on naive CD8+ T cells from PBMCs. The receptor set was obtained from a young man in good health. Some clones in this sample may be carry-over from other donors' samples. Each CDR3 is given without its conserved first and last residue. The order of the fields is CDR3 protein, V gene, J gene.

cdr3_aa: ASSQARQGGHEQY; v_call: TRBV4-1; j_call: TRBJ2-7
cdr3_aa: ASNPGQILGPEQY; v_call: TRBV6-1; j_call: TRBJ2-7
cdr3_aa: STWGTAFSGANVLT; v_call: TRBV29-1; j_call: TRBJ2-6
cdr3_aa: ASSRIMQGGYNEQF; v_call: TRBV27; j_call: TRBJ2-1
cdr3_aa: ASSLRDRF; v_call: TRBV5-6; j_call: TRBJ2-1
cdr3_aa: ASSSGLAGVNEQF; v_call: TRBV7-3; j_call: TRBJ2-1
cdr3_aa: ASSPLGRDWNTEAF; v_call: TRBV27; j_call: TRBJ1-1
cdr3_aa: ASSLGLGGRGNQPQH; v_call: TRBV5-6; j_call: TRBJ1-5
cdr3_aa: ASSSDQETQY; v_call: TRBV13; j_call: TRBJ2-5
cdr3_aa: ASRLQGAGEPQH; v_call: TRBV27; j_call: TRBJ1-5
cdr3_aa: ASSTTFSSNQPQH; v_call: TRBV19; j_call: TRBJ1-5
cdr3_aa: ASSYLGFYNEQF; v_call: TRBV6-6; j_call: TRBJ2-1
cdr3_aa: ATLAREGTDTQY; v_call: TRBV2; j_call: TRBJ2-3
cdr3_aa: ASSLTGNTGELF; v_call: TRBV11-2; j_call: TRBJ2-2
cdr3_aa: ASSEGHGSYEQY; v_call: TRBV7-2; j_call: TRBJ2-7
cdr3_aa: SASGDTQY; v_call: TRBV20-1; j_call: TRBJ2-3
cdr3_aa: ASSPPGPIWANVLT; v_call: TRBV28; j_call: TRBJ2-6